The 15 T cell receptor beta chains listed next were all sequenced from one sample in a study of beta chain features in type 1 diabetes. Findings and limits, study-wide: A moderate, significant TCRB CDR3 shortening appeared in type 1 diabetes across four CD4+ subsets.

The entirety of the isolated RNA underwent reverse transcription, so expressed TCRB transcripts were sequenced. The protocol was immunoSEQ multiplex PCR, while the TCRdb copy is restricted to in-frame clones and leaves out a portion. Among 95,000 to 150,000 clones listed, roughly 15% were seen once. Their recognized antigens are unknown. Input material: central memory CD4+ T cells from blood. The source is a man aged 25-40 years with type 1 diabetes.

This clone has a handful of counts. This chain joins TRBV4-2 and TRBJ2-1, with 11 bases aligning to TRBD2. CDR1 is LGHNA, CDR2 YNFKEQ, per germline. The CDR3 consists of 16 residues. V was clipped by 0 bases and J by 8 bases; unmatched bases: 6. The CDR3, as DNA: TGTGCCAGCAGCCAAGATGGAGAACTAGCGGGGGATGAGCAGTTCTTC. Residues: CASSQDGELAGDEQFF.

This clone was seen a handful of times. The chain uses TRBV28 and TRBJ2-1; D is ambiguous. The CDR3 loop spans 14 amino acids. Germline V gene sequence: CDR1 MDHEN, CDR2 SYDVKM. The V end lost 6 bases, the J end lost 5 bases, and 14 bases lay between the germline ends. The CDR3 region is CASSSPVQNNEQFF. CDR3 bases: TGTGCCAGCAGCTCCCCTGTTCAGAACAATGAGCAGTTCTTC.

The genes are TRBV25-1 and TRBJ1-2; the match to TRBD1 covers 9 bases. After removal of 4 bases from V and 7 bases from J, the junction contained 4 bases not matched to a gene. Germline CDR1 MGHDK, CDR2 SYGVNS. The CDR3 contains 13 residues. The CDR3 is CASSVGQGAGYTF. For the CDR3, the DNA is TGTGCCAGCAGTGTGGGACAGGGCGCTGGCTACACCTTC.

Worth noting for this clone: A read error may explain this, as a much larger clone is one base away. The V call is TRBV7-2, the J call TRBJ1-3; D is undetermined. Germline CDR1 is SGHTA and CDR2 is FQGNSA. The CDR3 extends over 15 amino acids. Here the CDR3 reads CASSLDGGPGITIYF. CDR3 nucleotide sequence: TGTGCCAGCAGCTTAGATGGCGGCCCGGGAATCACCATATATTTT.

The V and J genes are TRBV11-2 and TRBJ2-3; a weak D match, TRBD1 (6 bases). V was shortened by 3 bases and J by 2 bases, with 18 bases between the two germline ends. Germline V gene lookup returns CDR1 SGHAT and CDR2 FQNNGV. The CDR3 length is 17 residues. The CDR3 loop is CASSFPWGRENTDTQYF. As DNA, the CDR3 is TGTGCCAGCAGCTTCCCGTGGGGGCGAGAGAACACAGATACGCAGTATTTT. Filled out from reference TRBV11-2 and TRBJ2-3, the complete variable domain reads EAGVAQSPRYKIIEKRQSVAFWCNPISGHATLYWYQQILGQGPKLLIQFQNNGVVDDSQLPKDRFSAERLKGVDSTLKIQPAKLEDSAVYLCASSFPWGRENTDTQYFGPGTRLTVL.

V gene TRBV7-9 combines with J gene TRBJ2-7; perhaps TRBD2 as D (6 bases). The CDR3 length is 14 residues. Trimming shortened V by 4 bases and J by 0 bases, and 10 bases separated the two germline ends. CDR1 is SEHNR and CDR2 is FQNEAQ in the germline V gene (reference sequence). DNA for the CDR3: TGTGCCAGCAGCTCATCGCGGGGCTCCTACGAGCAGTACTTC. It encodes CASSSSRGSYEQYF.

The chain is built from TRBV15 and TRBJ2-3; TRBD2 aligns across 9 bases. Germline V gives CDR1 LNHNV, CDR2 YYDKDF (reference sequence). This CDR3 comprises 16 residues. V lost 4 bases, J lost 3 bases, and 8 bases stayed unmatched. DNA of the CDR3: TGTGCCACCAGCAATTTAGCGGGGGTTAGTACAGATACGCAGTATTTT. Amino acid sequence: CATSNLAGVSTDTQYF.

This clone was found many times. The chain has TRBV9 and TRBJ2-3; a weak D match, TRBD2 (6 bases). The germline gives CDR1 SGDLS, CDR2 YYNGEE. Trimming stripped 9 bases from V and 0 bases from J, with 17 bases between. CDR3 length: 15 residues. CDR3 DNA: TGTGCCACATACCCTTTGGCGGGGAGCACAGATACGCAGTATTTT. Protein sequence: CATYPLAGSTDTQYF.

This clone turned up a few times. The CDR3 sequence is CASSPIGDPGQYNSPLHF. The CDR3 region has the DNA TGCGCCAGCAGCCCCATTGGGGACCCGGGACAGTATAATTCACCCCTCCACTTT. The V and J genes are TRBV4-1 and TRBJ1-6; 7 bases match TRBD1. V lost 4 bases and J lost 4; bases outside the gene matches: 13. Germline V gene data show CDR1 as MGHRA and CDR2 as YSYEKL. The CDR3 has 18 amino acids.

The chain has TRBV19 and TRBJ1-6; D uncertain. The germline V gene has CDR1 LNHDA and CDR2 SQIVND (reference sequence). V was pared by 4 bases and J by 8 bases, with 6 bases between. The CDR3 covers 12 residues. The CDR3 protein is CASSTWDSPLHF. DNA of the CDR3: TGTGCCAGTAGTACGTGGGATTCACCCCTCCACTTT.

CDR3 protein: CASSLSSRAGNTIYF. The DNA for the CDR3 is TGTGCCAGCAGCTTAAGTAGCAGAGCAGGAAACACCATATATTTT. The chain recombines TRBV7-2 with TRBJ1-3; D not certain. The germline V gene has CDR1 SGHTA and CDR2 FQGNSA. The length of the CDR3 is 15 residues. The ends were cut back, 2 bases at V and 4 bases at J, with 12 bases in the middle.

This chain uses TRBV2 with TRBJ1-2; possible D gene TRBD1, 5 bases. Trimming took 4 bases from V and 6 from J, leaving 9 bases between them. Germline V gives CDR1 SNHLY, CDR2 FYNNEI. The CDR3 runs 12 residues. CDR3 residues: CASSAGGDGYTF. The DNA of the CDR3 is TGTGCCAGCAGTGCTGGGGGTGATGGCTACACCTTC. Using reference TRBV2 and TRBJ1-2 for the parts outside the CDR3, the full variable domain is EPEVTQTPSHQVTQMGQEVILRCVPISNHLYFYWYRQILGQKVEFLVSFYNNEISEKSEIFDDQFSVERPDGSNFTLKIRSTKLEDSAMYFCASSAGGDGYTFGSGTRLTVV.

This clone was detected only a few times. CDR3 region: CASSPGGSYGYTF. CDR3 nucleotides: TGTGCCAGCAGCCCAGGGGGCTCCTATGGCTACACCTTC. V is TRBV13 and J is TRBJ1-2; 8 bases agree with TRBD1. Germline V gives CDR1 PRHDT, CDR2 FYEKMQ (reference sequence). This CDR3 is 13 amino acids long. V lost 5 bases and J lost 4; bases outside the gene matches: 3. The full variable domain, completed using reference TRBV13 and TRBJ1-2, is AAGVIQSPRHLIKEKRETATLKCYPIPRHDTVYWYQQGPGQDPQFLISFYEKMQSDKGSIPDRFSAQQFSDYHSELNMSSLELGDSALYFCASSPGGSYGYTFGSGTRLTVV.

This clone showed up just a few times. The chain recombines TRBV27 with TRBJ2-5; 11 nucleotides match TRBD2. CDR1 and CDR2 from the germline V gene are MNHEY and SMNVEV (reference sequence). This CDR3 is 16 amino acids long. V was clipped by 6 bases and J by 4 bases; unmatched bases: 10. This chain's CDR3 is CASRLTSGGWGETQYF. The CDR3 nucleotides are TGTGCCAGCAGACTTACTAGCGGGGGTTGGGGAGAGACCCAGTACTTC.

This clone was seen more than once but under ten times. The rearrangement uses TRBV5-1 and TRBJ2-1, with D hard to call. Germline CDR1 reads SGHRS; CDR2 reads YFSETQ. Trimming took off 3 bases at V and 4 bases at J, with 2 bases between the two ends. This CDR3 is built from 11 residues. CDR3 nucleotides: TGCGCCAGCAGCTCATACAATGAGCAGTTCTTC. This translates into CASSSYNEQFF.